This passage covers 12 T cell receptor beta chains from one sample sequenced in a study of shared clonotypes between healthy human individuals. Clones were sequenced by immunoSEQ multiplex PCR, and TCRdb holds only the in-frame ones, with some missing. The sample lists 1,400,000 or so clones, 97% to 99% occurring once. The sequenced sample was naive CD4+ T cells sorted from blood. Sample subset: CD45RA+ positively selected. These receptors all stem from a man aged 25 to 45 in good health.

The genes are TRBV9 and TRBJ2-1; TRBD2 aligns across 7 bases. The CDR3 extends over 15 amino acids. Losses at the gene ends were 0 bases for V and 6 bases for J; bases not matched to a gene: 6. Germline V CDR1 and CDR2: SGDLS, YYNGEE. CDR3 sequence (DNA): TGTGCCAGCAGCGTAGAGCGGGATAACTCCAATGAGCAGTTCTTC. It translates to CASSVERDNSNEQFF.

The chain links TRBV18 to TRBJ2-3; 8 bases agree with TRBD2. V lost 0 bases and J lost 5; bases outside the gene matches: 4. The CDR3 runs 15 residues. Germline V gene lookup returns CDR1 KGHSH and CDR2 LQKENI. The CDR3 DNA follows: TGTGCCAGCTCACCACCCGGGAGGGCCCAAGATACGCAGTATTTT. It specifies CASSPPGRAQDTQYF.

The CDR3 loop is CASSQDSDRGLLRNEQFF. The CDR3 DNA is TGCGCCAGCAGCCAAGATTCCGACAGAGGGTTACTACGGAATGAGCAGTTCTTC. This chain joins TRBV4-3 and TRBJ2-1, with D possibly being TRBD1 or TRBD2 (5 bases each). The CDR3 has 18 residues. The V end lost 0 bases, the J end lost 7 bases, and 22 bases lay between the germline ends. Per the germline V gene, CDR1 is LGHNA and CDR2 is YSLEER.

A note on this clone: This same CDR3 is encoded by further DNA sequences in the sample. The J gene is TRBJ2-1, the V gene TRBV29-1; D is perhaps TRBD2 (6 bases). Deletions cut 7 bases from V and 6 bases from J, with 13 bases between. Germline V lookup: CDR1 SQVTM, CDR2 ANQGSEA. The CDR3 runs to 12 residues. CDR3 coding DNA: TGCAGCGCTCGGACCGGGGGCAATGAGCAGTTCTTC. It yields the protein CSARTGGNEQFF.

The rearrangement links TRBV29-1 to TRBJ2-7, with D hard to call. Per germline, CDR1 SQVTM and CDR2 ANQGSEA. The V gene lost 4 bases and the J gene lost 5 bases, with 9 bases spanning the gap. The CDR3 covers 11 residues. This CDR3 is CSVGTVHEQYF. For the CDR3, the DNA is TGCAGCGTTGGGACCGTCCACGAGCAGTACTTC.

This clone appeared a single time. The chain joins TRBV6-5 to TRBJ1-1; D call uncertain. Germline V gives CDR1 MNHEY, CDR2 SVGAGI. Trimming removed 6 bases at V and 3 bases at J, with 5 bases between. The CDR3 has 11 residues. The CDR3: CASSSDTEAFF. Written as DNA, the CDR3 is TGTGCCAGCAGCTCAGACACTGAAGCTTTCTTT.

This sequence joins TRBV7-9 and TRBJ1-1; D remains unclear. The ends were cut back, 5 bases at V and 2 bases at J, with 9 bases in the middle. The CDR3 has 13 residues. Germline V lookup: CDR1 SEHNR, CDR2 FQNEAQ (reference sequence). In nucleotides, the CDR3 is TGTGCCAGCAGCACCCAAATAAACACTGAAGCTTTCTTT. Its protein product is CASSTQINTEAFF.

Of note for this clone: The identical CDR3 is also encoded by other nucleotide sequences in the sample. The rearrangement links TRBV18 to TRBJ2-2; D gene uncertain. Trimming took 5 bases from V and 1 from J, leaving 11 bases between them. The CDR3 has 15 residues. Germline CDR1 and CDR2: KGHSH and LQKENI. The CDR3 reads CASSNIPLNTGELFF. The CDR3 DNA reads TGTGCCAGCTCAAACATCCCGCTGAACACCGGGGAGCTGTTTTTT.

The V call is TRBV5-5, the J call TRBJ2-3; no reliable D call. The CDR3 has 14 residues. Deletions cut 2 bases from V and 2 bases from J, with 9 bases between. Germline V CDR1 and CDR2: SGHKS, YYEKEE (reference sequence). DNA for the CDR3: TGTGCCAGCAGCTTAATGGCGGTCACAGATACGCAGTATTTT. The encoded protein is CASSLMAVTDTQYF.

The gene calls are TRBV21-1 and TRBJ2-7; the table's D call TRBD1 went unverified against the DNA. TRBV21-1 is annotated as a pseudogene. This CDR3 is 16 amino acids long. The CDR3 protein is CASSSPHRCDFYEQYF. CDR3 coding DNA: TGTGCCAGCAGCAGTCCCCACAGGTGTGATTTCTACGAGCAGTACTTC.

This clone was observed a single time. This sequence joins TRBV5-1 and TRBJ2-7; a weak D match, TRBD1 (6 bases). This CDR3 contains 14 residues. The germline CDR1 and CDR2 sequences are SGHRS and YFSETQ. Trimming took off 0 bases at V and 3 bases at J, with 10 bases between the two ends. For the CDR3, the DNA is TGCGCCAGCAGCTTGGCCAGGGGCGACTACGAGCAGTACTTC. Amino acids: CASSLARGDYEQYF.

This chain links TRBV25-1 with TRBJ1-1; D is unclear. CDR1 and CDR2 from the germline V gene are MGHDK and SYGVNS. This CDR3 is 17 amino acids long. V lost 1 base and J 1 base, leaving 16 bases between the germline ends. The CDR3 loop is CASSEFLVSRGNTEAFF. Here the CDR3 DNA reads TGTGCCAGCAGTGAATTCCTAGTGTCCCGCGGGAACACTGAAGCTTTCTTT.